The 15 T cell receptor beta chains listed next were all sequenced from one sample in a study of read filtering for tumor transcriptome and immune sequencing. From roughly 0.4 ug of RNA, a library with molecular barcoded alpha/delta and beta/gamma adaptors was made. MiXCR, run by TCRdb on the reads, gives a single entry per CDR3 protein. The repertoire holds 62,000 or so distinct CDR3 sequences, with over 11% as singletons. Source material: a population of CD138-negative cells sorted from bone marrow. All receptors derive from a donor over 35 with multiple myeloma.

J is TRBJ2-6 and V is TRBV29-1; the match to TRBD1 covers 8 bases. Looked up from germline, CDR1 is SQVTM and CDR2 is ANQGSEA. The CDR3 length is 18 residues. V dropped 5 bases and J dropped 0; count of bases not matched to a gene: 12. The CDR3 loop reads CSVQHRGASPSGANVLTF. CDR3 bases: TGCAGCGTTCAACACAGGGGGGCGAGTCCCTCTGGGGCCAACGTCCTGACTTTC. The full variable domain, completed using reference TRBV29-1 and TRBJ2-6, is SAVISQKPSRDICQRGTSLTIQCQVDSQVTMMFWYRQQPGQSLTLIATANQGSEATYESGFVIDKFPISRPNLTFSTLTVSNMSPEDSSIYLCSVQHRGASPSGANVLTFGAGSRLTVL.

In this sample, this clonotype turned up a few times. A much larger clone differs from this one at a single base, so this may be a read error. DNA for the CDR3: TGTGCCAGCAGTTCCCAGGGGGCTGTTTACGAGCAGTACTTC. Its translation is CASSSQGAVYEQYF. J is TRBJ2-7 and V is TRBV27; 8 bases map to TRBD1. Trimming took 4 bases from V and 4 from J; bases not matched to a gene: 6. The length of the CDR3 is 14 residues. Germline V lookup: CDR1 MNHEY, CDR2 SMNVEV (reference sequence).

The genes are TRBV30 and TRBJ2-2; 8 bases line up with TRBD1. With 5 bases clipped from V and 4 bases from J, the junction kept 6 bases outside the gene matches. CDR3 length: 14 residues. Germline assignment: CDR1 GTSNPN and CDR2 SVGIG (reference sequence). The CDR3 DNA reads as TGTGCCTGGTCTCGACAGGGGAGCACCGGGGAGCTGTTTTTT. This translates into CAWSRQGSTGELFF.

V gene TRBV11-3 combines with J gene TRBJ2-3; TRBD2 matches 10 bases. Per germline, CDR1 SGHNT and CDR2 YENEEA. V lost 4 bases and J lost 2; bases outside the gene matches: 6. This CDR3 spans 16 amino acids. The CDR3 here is CASSSRLAGPTDTQYF. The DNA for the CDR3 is TGTGCCAGCAGCTCAAGACTAGCGGGCCCCACAGATACGCAGTATTTT.

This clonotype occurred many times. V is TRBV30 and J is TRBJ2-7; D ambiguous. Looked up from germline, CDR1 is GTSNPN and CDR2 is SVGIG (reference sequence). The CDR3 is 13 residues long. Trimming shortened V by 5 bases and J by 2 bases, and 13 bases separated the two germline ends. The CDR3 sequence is CAWDRTPAYEQYF. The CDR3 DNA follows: TGTGCCTGGGACCGGACCCCCGCCTACGAGCAGTACTTC.

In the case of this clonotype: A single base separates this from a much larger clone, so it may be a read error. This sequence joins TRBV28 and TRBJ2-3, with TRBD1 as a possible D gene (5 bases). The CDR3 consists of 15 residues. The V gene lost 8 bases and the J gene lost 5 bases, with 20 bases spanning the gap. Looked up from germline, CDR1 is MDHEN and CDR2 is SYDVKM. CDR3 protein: CASLRGRAFIDTQYF. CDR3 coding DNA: TGTGCCAGCCTTCGCGGCAGGGCCTTCATAGATACGCAGTATTTT.

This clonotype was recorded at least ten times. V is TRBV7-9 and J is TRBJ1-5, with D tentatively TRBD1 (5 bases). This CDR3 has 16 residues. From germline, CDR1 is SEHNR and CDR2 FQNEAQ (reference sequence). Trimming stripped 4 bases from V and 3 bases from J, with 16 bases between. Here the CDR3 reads CASSSGSGGVNQPQHF. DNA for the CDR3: TGTGCCAGCAGCTCGGGATCGGGGGGGGTCAATCAGCCCCAGCATTTT.

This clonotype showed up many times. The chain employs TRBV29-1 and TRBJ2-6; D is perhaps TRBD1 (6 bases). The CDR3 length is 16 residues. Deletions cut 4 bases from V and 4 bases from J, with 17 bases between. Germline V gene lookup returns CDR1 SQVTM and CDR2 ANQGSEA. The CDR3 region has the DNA TGCAGCGTTGGGGCCCGCACAGGGCACGGGGCCAACGTCCTGACTTTC. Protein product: CSVGARTGHGANVLTF. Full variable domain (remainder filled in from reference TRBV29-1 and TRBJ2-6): SAVISQKPSRDICQRGTSLTIQCQVDSQVTMMFWYRQQPGQSLTLIATANQGSEATYESGFVIDKFPISRPNLTFSTLTVSNMSPEDSSIYLCSVGARTGHGANVLTFGAGSRLTVL.

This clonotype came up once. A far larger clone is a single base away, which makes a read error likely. CDR3 DNA sequence: TGTGCCAGCAGTTTCCACAGGGGAAATTCACACCTCCACTTT. Its protein product is CASSFHRGNSHLHF. The rearrangement joins TRBV12-3 or TRBV12-4 to TRBJ1-6; 7 bases match TRBD1. This CDR3 has 14 residues.

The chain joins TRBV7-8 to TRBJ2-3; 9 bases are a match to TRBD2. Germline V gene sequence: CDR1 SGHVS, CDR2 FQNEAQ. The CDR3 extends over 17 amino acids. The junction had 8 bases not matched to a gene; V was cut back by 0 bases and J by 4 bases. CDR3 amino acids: CASSLARRREGADTQYF. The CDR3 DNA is TGTGCCAGCAGCTTAGCGCGGCGGCGGGAGGGCGCAGATACGCAGTATTTT.

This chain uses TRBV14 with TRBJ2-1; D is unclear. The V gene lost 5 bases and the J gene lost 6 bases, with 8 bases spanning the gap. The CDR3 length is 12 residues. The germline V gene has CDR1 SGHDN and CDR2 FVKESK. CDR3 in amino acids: CASSYGCNEQFF. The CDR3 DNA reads TGTGCCAGCAGCTACGGGTGCAATGAGCAGTTCTTC.

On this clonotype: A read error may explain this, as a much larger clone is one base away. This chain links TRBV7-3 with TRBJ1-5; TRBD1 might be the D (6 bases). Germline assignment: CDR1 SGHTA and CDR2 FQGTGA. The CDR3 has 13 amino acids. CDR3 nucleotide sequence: TGTGCCAGCAGTTACAAACAGGGTCAGCCCCGGCATTTT. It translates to CASSYKQGQPRHF.

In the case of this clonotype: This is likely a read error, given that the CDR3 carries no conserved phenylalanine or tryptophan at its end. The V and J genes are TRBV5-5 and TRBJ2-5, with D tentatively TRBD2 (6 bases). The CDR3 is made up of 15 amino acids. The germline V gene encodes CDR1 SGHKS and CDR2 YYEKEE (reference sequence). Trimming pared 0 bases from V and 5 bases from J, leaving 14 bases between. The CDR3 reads CASSLALERAETQYL. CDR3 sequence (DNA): TGTGCCAGCAGCTTGGCCCTTGAGCGGGCGGAGACCCAGTACCTC.

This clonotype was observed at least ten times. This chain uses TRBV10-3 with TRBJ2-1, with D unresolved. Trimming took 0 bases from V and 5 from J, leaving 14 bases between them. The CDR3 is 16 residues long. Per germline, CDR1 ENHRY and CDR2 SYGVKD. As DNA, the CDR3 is TGTGCCATCAGTGAGTCTGGGCTAGTCCCCAACAATGAGCAGTTCTTC. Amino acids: CAISESGLVPNNEQFF.

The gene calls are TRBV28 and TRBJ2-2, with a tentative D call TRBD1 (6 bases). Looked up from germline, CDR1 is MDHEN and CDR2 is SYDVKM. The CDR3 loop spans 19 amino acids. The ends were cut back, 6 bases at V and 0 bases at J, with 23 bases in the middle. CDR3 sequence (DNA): TGTGCCAGCAGAACCAAGATAATCAACAGGGTCTCGAACACCGGGGAGCTGTTTTTT. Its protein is CASRTKIINRVSNTGELFF.